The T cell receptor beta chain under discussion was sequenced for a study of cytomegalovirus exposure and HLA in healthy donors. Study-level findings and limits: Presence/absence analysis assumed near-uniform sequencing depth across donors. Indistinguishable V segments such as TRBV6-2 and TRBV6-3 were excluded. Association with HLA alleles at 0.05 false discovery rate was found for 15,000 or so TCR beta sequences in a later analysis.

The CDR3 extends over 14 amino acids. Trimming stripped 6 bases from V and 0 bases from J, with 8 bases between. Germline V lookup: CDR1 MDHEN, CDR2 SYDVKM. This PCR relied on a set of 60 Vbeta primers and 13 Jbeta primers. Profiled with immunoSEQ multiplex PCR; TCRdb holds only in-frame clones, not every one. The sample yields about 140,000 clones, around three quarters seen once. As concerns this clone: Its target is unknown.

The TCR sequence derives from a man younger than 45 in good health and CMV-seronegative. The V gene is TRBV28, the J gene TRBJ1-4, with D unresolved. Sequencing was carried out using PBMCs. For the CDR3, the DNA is TGTGCCAGCAGGGCCGGGGCAACTAATGAAAAACTGTTTTTT. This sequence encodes CASRAGATNEKLFF.